What follows are 26 T cell receptor beta chains derived from one specimen sequenced in a study of shared clonotypes between healthy human individuals (dated by TCRdb to about 2020). CD8 naive samples consisted of CD45RO-negative cells that were positively selected for CCR7, yielding a CD45RA+CCR7+ population without TemRA cells. To prepare the library, the immunoSEQ multiplex PCR assay was applied. What TCRdb holds here is the immuneACCESS table cut down to in-frame rearrangements. Part of the clones is not present; checked against another copy, under half of the missing clones reflect an unresolved V gene, and the others are unexplained. The sample table lists roughly 2 million clones, 85% to 95% of them with a count of one. The top ten clones comprise more than 0.95% of the sample. Sequencing was carried out using naive CD8+ T cells sorted from blood. In light of the paper, this sample's cell subset or site label describes: CD45RA+CCR7+. The source of these receptors is a young man in good health.

This chain connects TRBV13 to TRBJ2-5; 9 bases agree with TRBD1. Trimming took 4 bases from V and 5 from J; bases not matched to a gene: 8. Germline V gene lookup returns CDR1 PRHDT and CDR2 FYEKMQ (reference sequence). CDR3 length: 15 residues. Here the CDR3 reads CASSSDSGTGETQYF. As DNA, the CDR3 is TGTGCCAGCAGCTCAGACAGTGGGACAGGGGAGACCCAGTACTTC.

This chain joins TRBV4-1 and TRBJ1-2; D might be TRBD1 (6 bases). Trimming took 1 base from V and 5 from J, leaving 17 bases between them. Germline V CDR1 and CDR2: MGHRA, YSYEKL. This CDR3 region has 16 residues. The CDR3 here is CASSQAPEQGWYGYTF. Written as DNA, the CDR3 is TGCGCCAGCAGCCAAGCCCCCGAACAGGGTTGGTATGGCTACACCTTC.

V is TRBV27 and J is TRBJ2-1; the D gene could be TRBD1 or TRBD2 (5 bases each). CDR1 and CDR2 (germline): MNHEY, SMNVEV (reference sequence). CDR3 length: 13 residues. V lost 4 bases to trimming and J lost 5 bases, with 9 bases between them. The CDR3 nucleotides are TGTGCCAGCAGTTGGGGGTATCACAATGAGCAGTTCTTC. It codes for CASSWGYHNEQFF.

V is TRBV5-6 and J is TRBJ2-2; TRBD2 agrees at 10 bases. Germline V gene sequence: CDR1 SGHDT, CDR2 YYEEEE. CDR3 length: 16 residues. V gave up 3 bases and J gave up 2 bases; unmatched junction bases: 4. CDR3 sequence reads: CASSSLAGTNTGELFF. CDR3 coding DNA: TGTGCCAGCAGCTCACTAGCGGGGACCAACACCGGGGAGCTGTTTTTT.

The chain carries TRBV7-8 and TRBJ2-7; 10 bases map to TRBD1. J gave up 3 bases and V 0 bases, and 2 bases lay outside the gene matches. The CDR3 covers 15 residues. The germline V gene encodes CDR1 SGHVS and CDR2 FQNEAQ. CDR3 nucleotides: TGTGCCAGCAGCTTAGCGACAGGGGGCAACTACGAGCAGTACTTC. It is translated as CASSLATGGNYEQYF.

The chain employs TRBV9 and TRBJ2-2; D remains unclear. V was pared by 0 bases and J by 1 base, with 10 bases between. CDR1 and CDR2 from the germline V gene are SGDLS and YYNGEE. There are 16 residues in the CDR3. CDR3 residues: CASSVGARQNTGELFF. The CDR3 nucleotides read TGTGCCAGCAGCGTAGGGGCCAGGCAGAACACCGGGGAGCTGTTTTTT.

The chain employs TRBV19 and TRBJ2-7; D may be TRBD2 (5 bases). Trimming stripped 8 bases from V and 0 bases from J, with 11 bases between. The CDR3 length is 13 residues. Per germline, CDR1 LNHDA and CDR2 SQIVND (reference sequence). The CDR3 region is CASAWRSSYEQYF. CDR3 coding DNA: TGTGCCAGTGCGTGGAGGAGCTCCTACGAGCAGTACTTC.

This chain uses TRBV27 with TRBJ1-2; D may be TRBD1 (5 bases). V lost 1 base and J lost 7, with 16 bases in between. The CDR3 is 15 residues long. Per the germline V gene, CDR1 is MNHEY and CDR2 is SMNVEV (reference sequence). The CDR3 bases are TGTGCCAGCAGTTTATTCCCCGGGGGGGAAGTTGGCTACACCTTC. Amino acids: CASSLFPGGEVGYTF.

The gene calls are TRBV4-3 and TRBJ1-1; 7 positions agree with TRBD1. V lost 1 base, J lost 1 base, and 6 bases stayed unmatched. Germline V gene data show CDR1 as LGHNA and CDR2 as YSLEER. The CDR3 loop spans 16 amino acids. As DNA, the CDR3 is TGCGCCAGCAGCCAAGGTTTCCAGGGGGAGAACACTGAAGCTTTCTTT. Translation: CASSQGFQGENTEAFF.

V usage is TRBV7-8 and J usage is TRBJ1-5, with D possibly matching TRBD1 (6 bases). From germline, CDR1 is SGHVS and CDR2 FQNEAQ. V lost 1 base and J 6 bases, leaving 13 bases between the germline ends. This CDR3 is built from 15 residues. The DNA for the CDR3 is TGTGCCAGCAGCTTAGACAGGGTATATAGTCAGCCCCAGCATTTT. Its protein is CASSLDRVYSQPQHF.

The V gene is TRBV7-2, the J gene TRBJ2-3; D is undetermined. Looked up from germline, CDR1 is SGHTA and CDR2 is FQGNSA. The CDR3 is 17 residues long. Trimming cost V 4 bases and J 0 bases, with 17 bases left between them. The CDR3 spells CASSSSPTSRSTDTQYF. The CDR3 DNA reads as TGTGCCAGCAGCTCTTCCCCGACGAGCCGAAGCACAGATACGCAGTATTTT.

The chain recombines TRBV4-1 with TRBJ1-2; D not resolved. CDR3 length equals 11 residues. Trimming removed 2 bases at V and 8 bases at J, with 6 bases between. CDR1 and CDR2 from the germline V gene are MGHRA and YSYEKL. In DNA form, the CDR3 reads TGCGCCAGCAGCCAACTAAAAGGCTACACCTTC. Its translation is CASSQLKGYTF.

This clone appeared once. This chain uses TRBV27 with TRBJ2-1; 9 bases map to TRBD2. Unmatched junction bases numbered 7, after V lost 2 bases and J lost 5 bases. Germline values: CDR1 MNHEY, CDR2 SMNVEV (reference sequence). The CDR3 extends over 16 amino acids. The CDR3 region is CASSLVGASGDNEQFF. Here the CDR3 DNA reads TGTGCCAGCAGTTTAGTAGGGGCTAGCGGGGACAATGAGCAGTTCTTC.

The chain has TRBV10-2 and TRBJ2-7; possible D gene TRBD1, 5 bases. CDR3 length: 13 residues. Trimming pared 7 bases from V and 1 base from J, leaving 11 bases between. Germline values: CDR1 WSHSY, CDR2 SAAADI. The CDR3 loop reads CASTWGSSYEQYF. CDR3 nucleotides: TGCGCCAGCACCTGGGGCAGTTCCTACGAGCAGTACTTC.

V is TRBV30 and J is TRBJ2-1; D gene ambiguous. V was trimmed by 4 bases and J by 0 bases, leaving 10 bases between them. This CDR3 contains 14 residues. Germline loops: CDR1 GTSNPN, CDR2 SVGIG (reference sequence). CDR3 DNA: TGTGCCTGGACAGACATTAGCTCCTACAATGAGCAGTTCTTC. It yields the protein CAWTDISSYNEQFF. The full variable domain, with the rest looked up from reference TRBV30 and TRBJ2-1, is SQTIHQWPATLVQPVGSPLSLECTVEGTSNPNLYWYRQAAGRGLQLLFYSVGIGQISSEVPQNLSASRPQDRQFILSSKKLLLSDSGFYLCAWTDISSYNEQFFGPGTRLTVL.

V is TRBV2 and J is TRBJ1-4; D might be TRBD1 (5 bases). CDR3 size: 14 residues. CDR1 is SNHLY and CDR2 is FYNNEI in the germline V gene. Trimming took off 8 bases at V and 8 bases at J, with 18 bases between the two ends. The CDR3 DNA follows: TGTGCCAGCGTATGGGGACTCGGAGGCGAAAAACTGTTTTTT. Amino acids: CASVWGLGGEKLFF. Looking up the rest from reference TRBV2 and TRBJ1-4 gives the full variable domain: EPEVTQTPSHQVTQMGQEVILRCVPISNHLYFYWYRQILGQKVEFLVSFYNNEISEKSEIFDDQFSVERPDGSNFTLKIRSTKLEDSAMYFCASVWGLGGEKLFFGSGTQLSVL.

The genes are TRBV7-9 and TRBJ2-5, with TRBD2 identical over 7 bases. After removal of 5 bases from V and 5 bases from J, the junction contained 20 bases not matched to a gene. Germline loops: CDR1 SEHNR, CDR2 FQNEAQ (reference sequence). CDR3 length: 18 amino acids. The CDR3 nucleotides read TGTGCCAGCAGCAATCCCGGAGGGGCGGGAGAATTAGTGGAGACCCAGTACTTC. Translation gives CASSNPGGAGELVETQYF.

V usage is TRBV27 and J usage is TRBJ2-7, with TRBD2 identical over 8 bases. V was pared by 5 bases and J by 2 bases, with 14 bases of the junction left unmatched. This CDR3 region has 17 residues. In germline, CDR1 is MNHEY, CDR2 SMNVEV (reference sequence). The CDR3 sequence is CASSPPPTSEGTYEQYF. CDR3 in DNA: TGTGCCAGCAGTCCCCCCCCGACTAGCGAAGGGACCTACGAGCAGTACTTC.

Here the CDR3 reads CASSLSVAGRADTQYF. CDR3 DNA sequence: TGTGCCAGCAGCCTATCCGTGGCCGGGAGGGCAGATACGCAGTATTTT. V and J are TRBV7-9 and TRBJ2-3; 8 bases are a match to TRBD2. This CDR3 has 16 amino acids. The trim removed 5 bases at V and 4 bases at J, leaving 11 bases unmatched. Germline V lookup: CDR1 SEHNR, CDR2 FQNEAQ (reference sequence).

This rearrangement joins TRBV7-8 to TRBJ2-1; no firm D call. V lost 2 bases to trimming and J lost 0 bases, with 14 bases between them. The length of the CDR3 is 17 residues. The germline V gene encodes CDR1 SGHVS and CDR2 FQNEAQ. The CDR3 region has the DNA TGTGCCAGCAGCTTATGGGAAGCCACGAGCTCCTACAATGAGCAGTTCTTC. Protein: CASSLWEATSSYNEQFF.

The CDR3 loop reads CASSWTGEDTEAFF. The CDR3 bases are TGTGCCAGCAGCTGGACAGGGGAGGACACTGAAGCTTTCTTT. The chain couples TRBV6-6 to TRBJ1-1, with TRBD1 matching 9 bases. V lost 6 bases, J lost 3 bases, and 5 bases stayed unmatched. Germline loops: CDR1 MNHNY, CDR2 SVGAGI (reference sequence). The CDR3 consists of 14 residues.

The rearrangement links TRBV27 to TRBJ2-7, with a weak D call TRBD2 (5 bases). Germline CDR1 reads MNHEY; CDR2 reads SMNVEV (reference sequence). Trimming removed 7 bases from V and 3 bases from J, with 19 bases in between. The CDR3 is 15 residues long. Written as DNA, the CDR3 is TGTGCCAGCACCCCTCTTGGTAGCGCCGACTACGAGCAGTACTTC. It is translated as CASTPLGSADYEQYF.

The chain combines TRBV11-3 with TRBJ2-3; no firm D call. Trimming cost V 1 base and J 6 bases, with 11 bases left between them. The CDR3 is 14 amino acids. Germline V CDR1 and CDR2: SGHNT, YENEEA. CDR3 sequence reads: CASSLGGSGDTQYF. The CDR3 coding sequence is TGTGCCAGCAGCTTAGGAGGCTCTGGGGATACGCAGTATTTT.

This rearrangement joins TRBV29-1 to TRBJ2-1; D possibly corresponds to TRBD1 (8 bases). CDR1 is SQVTM and CDR2 is ANQGSEA in the germline V gene. CDR3 length: 14 amino acids. The V gene lost 6 bases and the J gene lost 10 bases, with 22 bases spanning the gap. Here the CDR3 DNA reads TGCAGCGTCGCGGGGGCAGGGGGCAGGTGGGAGCAGTTCTTC. Its protein product is CSVAGAGGRWEQFF.

J is TRBJ1-3 and V is TRBV5-4; D might be TRBD1 (6 bases). Germline V gene sequence: CDR1 SGHNT, CDR2 YYREEE (reference sequence). V was shortened by 0 bases and J by 4 bases, with 14 bases between the two germline ends. The CDR3 extends over 16 amino acids. The CDR3 spells CASSLEPGATGNTIYF. The CDR3 DNA reads TGTGCCAGCAGCTTGGAACCGGGGGCTACGGGAAACACCATATATTTT.

The V call is TRBV5-6, the J call TRBJ2-1, with D unclear. This CDR3 region has 13 residues. Per germline, CDR1 SGHDT and CDR2 YYEEEE. V lost 5 bases and J lost 3, with 9 bases in between. CDR3 region: CASSTSFYNEQFF. The DNA for the CDR3 is TGTGCCAGCAGTACTTCCTTCTACAATGAGCAGTTCTTC.